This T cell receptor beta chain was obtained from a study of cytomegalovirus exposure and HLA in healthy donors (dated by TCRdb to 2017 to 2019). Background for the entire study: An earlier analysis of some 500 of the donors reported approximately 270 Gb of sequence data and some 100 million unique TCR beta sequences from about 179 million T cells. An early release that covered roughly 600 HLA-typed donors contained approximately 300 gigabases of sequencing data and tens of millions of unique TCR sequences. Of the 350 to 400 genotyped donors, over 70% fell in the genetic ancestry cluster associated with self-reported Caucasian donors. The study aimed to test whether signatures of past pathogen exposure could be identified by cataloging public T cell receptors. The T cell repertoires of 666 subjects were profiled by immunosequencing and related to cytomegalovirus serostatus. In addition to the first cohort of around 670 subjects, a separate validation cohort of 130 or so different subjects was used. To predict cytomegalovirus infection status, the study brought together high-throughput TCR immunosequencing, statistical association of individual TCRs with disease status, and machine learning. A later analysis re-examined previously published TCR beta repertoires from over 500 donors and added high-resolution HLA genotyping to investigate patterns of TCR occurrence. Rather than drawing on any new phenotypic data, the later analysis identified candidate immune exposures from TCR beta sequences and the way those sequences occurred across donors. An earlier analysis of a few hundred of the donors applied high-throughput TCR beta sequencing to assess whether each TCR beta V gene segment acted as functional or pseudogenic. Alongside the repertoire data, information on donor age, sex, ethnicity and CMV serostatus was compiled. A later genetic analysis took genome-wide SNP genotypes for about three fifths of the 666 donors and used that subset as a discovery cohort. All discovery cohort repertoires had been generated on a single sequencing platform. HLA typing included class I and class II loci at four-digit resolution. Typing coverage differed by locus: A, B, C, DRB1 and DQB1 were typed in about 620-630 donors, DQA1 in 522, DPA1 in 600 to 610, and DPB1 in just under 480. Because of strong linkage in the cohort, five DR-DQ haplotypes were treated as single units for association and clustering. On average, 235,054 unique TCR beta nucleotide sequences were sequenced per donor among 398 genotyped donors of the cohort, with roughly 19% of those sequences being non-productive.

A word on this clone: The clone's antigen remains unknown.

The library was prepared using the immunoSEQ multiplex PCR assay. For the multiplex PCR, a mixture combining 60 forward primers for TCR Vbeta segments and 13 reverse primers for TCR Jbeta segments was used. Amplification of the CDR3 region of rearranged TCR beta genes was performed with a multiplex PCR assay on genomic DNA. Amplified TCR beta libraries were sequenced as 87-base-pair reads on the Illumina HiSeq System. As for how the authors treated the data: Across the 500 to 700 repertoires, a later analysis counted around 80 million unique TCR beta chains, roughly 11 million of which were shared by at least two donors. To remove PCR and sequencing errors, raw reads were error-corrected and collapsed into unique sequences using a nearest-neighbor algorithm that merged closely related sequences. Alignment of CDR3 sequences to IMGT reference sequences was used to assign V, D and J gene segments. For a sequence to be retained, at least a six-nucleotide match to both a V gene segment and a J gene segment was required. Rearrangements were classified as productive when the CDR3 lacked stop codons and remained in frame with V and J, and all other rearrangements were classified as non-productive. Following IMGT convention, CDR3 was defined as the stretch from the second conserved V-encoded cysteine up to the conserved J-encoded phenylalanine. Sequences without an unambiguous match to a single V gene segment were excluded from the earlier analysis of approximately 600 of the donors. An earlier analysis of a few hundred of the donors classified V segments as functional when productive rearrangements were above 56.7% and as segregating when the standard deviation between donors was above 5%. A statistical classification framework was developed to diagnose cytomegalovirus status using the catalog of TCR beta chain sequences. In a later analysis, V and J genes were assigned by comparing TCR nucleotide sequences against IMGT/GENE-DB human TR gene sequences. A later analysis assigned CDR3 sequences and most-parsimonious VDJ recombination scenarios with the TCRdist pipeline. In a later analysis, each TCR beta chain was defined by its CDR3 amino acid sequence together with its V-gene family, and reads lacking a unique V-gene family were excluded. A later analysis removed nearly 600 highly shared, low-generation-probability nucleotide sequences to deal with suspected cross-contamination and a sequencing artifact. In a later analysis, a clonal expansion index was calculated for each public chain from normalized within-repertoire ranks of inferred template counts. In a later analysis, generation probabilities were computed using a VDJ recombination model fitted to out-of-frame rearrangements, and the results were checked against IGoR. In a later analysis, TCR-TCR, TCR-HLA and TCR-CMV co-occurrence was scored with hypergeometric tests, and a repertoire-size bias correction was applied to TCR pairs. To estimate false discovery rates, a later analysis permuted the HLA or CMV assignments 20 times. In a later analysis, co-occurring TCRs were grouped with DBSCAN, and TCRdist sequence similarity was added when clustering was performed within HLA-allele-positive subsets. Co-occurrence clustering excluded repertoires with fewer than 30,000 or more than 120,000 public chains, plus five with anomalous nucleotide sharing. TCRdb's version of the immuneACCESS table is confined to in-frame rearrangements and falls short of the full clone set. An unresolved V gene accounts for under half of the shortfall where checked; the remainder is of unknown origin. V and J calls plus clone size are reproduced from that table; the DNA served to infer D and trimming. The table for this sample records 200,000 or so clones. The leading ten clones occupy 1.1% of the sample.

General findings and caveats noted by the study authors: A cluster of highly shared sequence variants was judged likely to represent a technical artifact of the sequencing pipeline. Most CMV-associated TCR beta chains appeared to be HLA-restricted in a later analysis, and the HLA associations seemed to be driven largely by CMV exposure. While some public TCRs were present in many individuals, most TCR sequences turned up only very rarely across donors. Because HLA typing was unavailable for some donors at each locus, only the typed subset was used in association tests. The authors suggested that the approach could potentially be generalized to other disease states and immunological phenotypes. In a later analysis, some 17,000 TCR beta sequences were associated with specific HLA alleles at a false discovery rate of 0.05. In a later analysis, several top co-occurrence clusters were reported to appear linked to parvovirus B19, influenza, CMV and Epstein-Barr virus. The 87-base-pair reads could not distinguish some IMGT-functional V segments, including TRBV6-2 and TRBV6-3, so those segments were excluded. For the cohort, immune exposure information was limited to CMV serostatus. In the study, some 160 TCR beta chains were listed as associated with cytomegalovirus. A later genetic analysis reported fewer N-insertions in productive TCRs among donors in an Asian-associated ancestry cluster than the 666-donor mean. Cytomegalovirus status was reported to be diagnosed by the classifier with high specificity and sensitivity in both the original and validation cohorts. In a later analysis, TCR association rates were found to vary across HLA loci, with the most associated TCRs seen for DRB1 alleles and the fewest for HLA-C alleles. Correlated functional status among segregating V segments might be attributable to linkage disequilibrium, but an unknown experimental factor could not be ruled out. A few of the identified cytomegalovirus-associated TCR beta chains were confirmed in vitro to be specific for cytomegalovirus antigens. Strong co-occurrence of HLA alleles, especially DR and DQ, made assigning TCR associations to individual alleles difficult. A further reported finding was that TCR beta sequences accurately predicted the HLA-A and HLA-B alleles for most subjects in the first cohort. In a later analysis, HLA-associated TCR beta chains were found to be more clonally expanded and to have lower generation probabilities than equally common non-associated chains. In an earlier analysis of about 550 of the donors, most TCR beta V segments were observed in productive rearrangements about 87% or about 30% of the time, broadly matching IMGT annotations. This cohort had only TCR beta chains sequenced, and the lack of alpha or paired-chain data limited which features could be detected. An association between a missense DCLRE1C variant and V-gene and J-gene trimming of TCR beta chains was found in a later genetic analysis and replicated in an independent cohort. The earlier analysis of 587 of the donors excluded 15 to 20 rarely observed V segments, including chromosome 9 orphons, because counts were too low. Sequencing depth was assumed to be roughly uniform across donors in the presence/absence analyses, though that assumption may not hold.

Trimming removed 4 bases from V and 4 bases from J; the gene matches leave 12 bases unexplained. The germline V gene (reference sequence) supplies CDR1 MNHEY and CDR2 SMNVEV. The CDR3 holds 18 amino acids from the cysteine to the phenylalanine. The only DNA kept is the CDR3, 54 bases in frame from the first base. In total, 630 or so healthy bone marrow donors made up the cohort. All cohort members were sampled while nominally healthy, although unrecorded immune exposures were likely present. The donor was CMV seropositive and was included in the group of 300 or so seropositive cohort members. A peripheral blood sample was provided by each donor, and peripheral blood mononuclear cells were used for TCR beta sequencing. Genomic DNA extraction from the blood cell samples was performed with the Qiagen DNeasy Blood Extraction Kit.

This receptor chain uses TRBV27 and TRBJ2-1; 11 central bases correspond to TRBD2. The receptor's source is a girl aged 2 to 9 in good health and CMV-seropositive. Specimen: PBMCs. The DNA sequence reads TGTGCCAGCAGTTCCCCGCTACCGGGACTAGCGGTATACAATGAGCAGTTCTTC. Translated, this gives CASSSPLPGLAVYNEQFF.